This T cell receptor (beta chain) was observed in a study of blood T cell repertoires in COVID-19. Clones were sequenced by immunoSEQ multiplex PCR, and TCRdb holds only the in-frame ones, with some missing. The table lists about 320,000 clones, 80% to 90% of them singletons. V was cut by 1 base and J by 1 base, with 14 bases left in between. Germline lookup yields CDR1 SGHRS and CDR2 YFSETQ. The CDR3 consists of 16 residues. The specimen sequenced was peripheral blood. The clonotype was recovered from a man in his late teens or twenties who had recovered from COVID-19. V usage is TRBV5-1 and J usage is TRBJ1-1; no clear D gene. The DNA of the CDR3 is TGCGCCAGCAGCTTGCCCCGGAATTCAGGGAACACTGAAGCTTTCTTT. Its protein is CASSLPRNSGNTEAFF.